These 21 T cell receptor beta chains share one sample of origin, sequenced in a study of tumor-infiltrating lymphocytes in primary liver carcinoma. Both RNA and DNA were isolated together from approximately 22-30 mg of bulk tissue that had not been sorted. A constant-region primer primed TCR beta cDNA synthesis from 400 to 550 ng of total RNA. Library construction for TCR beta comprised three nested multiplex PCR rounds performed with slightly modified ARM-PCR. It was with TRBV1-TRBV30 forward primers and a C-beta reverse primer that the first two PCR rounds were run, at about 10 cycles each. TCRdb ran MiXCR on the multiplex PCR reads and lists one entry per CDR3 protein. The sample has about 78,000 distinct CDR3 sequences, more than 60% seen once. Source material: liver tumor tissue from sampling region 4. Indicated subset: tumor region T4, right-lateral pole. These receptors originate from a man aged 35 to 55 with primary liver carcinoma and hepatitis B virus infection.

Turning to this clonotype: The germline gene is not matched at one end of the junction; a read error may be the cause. The CDR3 DNA reads as TGTGCCAGCAGGCGTACAGAAGGGAGATTAACGAGGCCCAATGAGCAGCTCTTC. As protein: CASRRTEGRLTRPNEQLF. V and J are TRBV11-2 and TRBJ2-1; the D gene is possibly TRBD2 (5 bases). Germline loops: CDR1 SGHAT, CDR2 FQNNGV. The CDR3 has 18 residues. Full variable domain (outside the CDR3, taken from reference TRBV11-2 and TRBJ2-1): EAGVAQSPRYKIIEKRQSVAFWCNPISGHATLYWYQQILGQGPKLLIQFQNNGVVDDSQLPKDRFSAERLKGVDSTLKIQPAKLEDSAVYLCASRRTEGRLTRPNEQLFGPGTRLTVL.

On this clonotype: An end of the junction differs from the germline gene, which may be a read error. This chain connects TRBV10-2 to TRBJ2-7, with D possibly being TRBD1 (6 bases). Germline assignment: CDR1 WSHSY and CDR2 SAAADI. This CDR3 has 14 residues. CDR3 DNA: TGCGCCAGCAGTGCACAGGGTCCCCCCTACGGGCAGTACTTC. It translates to CASSAQGPPYGQYF.

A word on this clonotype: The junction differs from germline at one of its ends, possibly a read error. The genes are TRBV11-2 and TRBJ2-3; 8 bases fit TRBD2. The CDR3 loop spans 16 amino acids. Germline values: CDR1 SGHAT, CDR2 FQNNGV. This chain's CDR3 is CASSPPTSDSTDTKYF. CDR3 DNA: TGTGCCAGTAGCCCCCCGACTAGCGACAGCACAGATACGAAGTATTTT.

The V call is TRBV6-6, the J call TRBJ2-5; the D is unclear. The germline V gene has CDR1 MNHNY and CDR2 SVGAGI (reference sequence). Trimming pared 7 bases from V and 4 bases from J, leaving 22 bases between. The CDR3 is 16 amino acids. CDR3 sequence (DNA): TGTGCCAGCACCCCCCTTCTCCAGGACCCACTAGAGACCCAGTACTTC. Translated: CASTPLLQDPLETQYF.

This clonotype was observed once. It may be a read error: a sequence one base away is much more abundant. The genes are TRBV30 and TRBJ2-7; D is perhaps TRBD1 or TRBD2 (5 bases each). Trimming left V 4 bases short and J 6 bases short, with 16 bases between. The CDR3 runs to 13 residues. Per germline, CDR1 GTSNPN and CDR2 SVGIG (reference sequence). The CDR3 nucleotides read TGTGCCTGGACTGTTTGGGAGAGGGGCGAGCAGTACTTC. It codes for CAWTVWERGEQYF.

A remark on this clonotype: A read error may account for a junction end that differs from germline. The CDR3 here is CTSSDLTVAGETQYF. The CDR3 DNA sequence: TGTACCAGTAGCGACCTGACAGTAGCGGGAGAGACCCAGTACTTC. This chain connects TRBV11-2 to TRBJ2-5; 7 bases are shared with TRBD2. CDR3 size: 15 residues. CDR1 SGHAT and CDR2 FQNNGV come from the germline V gene.

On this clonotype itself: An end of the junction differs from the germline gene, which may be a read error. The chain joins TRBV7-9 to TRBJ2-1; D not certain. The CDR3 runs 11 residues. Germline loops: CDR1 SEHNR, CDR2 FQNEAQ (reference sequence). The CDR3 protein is CVSSLYNEQLF. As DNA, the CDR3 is TGTGTCAGCAGCTTATATAATGAGCAGCTCTTC. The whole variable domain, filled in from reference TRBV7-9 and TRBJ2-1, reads DTGVSQNPRHKITKRGQNVTFRCDPISEHNRLYWYRQTLGQGPEFLTYFQNEAQLEKSRLLSDRFSAERPKGSFSTLEIQRTEQGDSAMYLCVSSLYNEQLFGPGTRLTVL.

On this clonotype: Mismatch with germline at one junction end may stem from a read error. CDR3 DNA: TGTGCCAGCGAAGAGCTAGACGTGGCCGGGGCCAACGTCCTGAGTTTC. Translated, it gives CASEELDVAGANVLSF. The J gene is TRBJ2-6, the V gene TRBV28; D may be TRBD1 or TRBD2 (5 bases each). The CDR3 contains 16 residues. The V gene's germline CDR1 is MDHEN and CDR2 SYDVKM.

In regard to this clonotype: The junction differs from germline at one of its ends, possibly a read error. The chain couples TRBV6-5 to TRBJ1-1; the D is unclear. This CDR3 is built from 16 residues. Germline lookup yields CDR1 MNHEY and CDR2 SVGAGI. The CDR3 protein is CASSYPRRDLNTEASF. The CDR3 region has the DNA TGTGCCAGCAGTTACCCCAGAAGAGATCTGAACACTGAAGCTTCCTTT.

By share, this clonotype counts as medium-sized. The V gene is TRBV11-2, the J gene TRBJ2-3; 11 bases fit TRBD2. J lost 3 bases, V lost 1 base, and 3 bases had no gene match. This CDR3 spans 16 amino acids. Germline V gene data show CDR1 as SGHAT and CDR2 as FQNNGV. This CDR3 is CASSLVAGGPTDTQYF. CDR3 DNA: TGTGCCAGCAGCTTAGTAGCGGGAGGGCCAACAGATACGCAGTATTTT.

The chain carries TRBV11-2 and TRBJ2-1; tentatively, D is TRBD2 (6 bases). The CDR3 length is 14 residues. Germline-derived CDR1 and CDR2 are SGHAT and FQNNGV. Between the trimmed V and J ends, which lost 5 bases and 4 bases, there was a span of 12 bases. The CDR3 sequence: CASSPGGSYNEQFF. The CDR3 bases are TGTGCCAGCAGCCCTGGAGGGTCGTACAATGAGCAGTTCTTC.

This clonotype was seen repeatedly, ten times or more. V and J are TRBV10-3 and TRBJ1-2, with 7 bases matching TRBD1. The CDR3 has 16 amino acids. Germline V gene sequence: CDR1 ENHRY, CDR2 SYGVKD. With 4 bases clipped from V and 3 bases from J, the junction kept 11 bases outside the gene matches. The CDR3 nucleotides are TGTGCCATCAGTGGCAGCGCCGCCGGGACAGACTATGGCTACACCTTC. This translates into CAISGSAAGTDYGYTF.

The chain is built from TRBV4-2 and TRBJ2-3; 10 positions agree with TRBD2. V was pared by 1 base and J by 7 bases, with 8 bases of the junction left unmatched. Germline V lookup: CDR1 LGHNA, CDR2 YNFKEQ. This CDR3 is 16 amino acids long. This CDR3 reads CASSQVASGSANTQYF. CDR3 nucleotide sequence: TGTGCCAGCAGCCAAGTGGCTAGCGGGAGTGCAAATACGCAGTATTTT.

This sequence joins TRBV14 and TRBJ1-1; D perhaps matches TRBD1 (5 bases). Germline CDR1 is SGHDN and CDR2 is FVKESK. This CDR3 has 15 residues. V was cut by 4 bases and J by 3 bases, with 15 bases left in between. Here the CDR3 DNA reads TGTGCCAGCAGCCTCGGGGCAGGGCCCGACACTGAAGCTTTCTTT. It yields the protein CASSLGAGPDTEAFF.

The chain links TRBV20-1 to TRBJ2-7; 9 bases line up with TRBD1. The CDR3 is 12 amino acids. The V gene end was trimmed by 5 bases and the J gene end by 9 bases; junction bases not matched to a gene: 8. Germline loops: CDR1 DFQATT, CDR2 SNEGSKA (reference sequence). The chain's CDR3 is CSAYTGGSGQYF. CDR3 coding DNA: TGCAGTGCTTATACAGGGGGCTCCGGGCAGTACTTC.

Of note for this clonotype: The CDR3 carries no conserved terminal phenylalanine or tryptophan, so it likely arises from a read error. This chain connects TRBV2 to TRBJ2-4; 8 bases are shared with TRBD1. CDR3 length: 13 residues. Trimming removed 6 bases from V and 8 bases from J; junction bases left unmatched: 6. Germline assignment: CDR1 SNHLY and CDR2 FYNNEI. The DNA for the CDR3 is TGTGCCAGCAGACCGACAGGGGAAGACATTCAGTACTTA. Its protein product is CASRPTGEDIQYL.

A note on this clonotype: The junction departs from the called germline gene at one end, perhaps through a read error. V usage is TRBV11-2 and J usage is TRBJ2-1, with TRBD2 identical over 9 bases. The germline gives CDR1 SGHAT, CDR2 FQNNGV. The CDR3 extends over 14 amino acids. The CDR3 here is CVSSLYGTSNGHFF. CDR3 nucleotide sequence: TGTGTCAGCAGCTTATATGGGACTAGCAATGGGCACTTCTTC.

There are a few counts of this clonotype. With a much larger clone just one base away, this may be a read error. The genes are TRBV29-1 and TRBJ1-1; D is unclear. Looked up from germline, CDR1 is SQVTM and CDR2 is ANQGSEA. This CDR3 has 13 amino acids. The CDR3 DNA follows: TGCAGCGTTGAGACCAACACCTACACTGAAGTTTTCTTT. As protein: CSVETNTYTEVFF.

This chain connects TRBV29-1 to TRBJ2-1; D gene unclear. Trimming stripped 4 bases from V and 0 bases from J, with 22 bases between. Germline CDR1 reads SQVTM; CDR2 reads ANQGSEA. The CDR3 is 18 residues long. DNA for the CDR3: TGCAGCGTTGGAGATCGGTTGGGAAGCGAGCACTCCTACAATGAGCAGTTCTTC. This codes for CSVGDRLGSEHSYNEQFF.

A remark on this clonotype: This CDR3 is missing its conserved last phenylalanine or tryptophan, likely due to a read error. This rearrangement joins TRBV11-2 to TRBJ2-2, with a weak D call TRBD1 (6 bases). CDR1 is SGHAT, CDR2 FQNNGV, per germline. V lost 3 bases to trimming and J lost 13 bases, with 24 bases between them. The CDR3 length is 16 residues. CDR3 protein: CASSFEDHDRTRGLFL. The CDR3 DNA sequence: TGTGCCAGCAGCTTTGAAGATCATGATAGGACCAGGGGGCTGTTTCTT.

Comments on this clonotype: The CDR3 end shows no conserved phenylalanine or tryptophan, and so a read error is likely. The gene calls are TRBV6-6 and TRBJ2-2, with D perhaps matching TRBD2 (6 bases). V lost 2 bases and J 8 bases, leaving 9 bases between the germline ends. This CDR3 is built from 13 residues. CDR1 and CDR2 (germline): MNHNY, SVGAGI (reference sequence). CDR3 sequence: CASSYGGIGELFL. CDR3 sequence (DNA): TGTGCCAGCAGTTACGGGGGGATTGGGGAGCTGTTTCTT.